Listed here are 6 T cell receptor beta chains from one sample, sequenced in a study of identifying expanded T cells in peripheral blood. Data came from immunoSEQ multiplex PCR; TCRdb stores just in-frame clones and leaves some out. The profile shows 91,000 or so clones, about nine tenths of them singletons. Sequencing input: blood. The receptor source for this set is a person between 18 and 69 years old in good health.

The chain uses TRBV5-1 and TRBJ1-5; 7 nucleotides agree with TRBD1. Trimming took 4 bases from V and 1 from J; bases not matched to a gene: 5. CDR3 length: 15 residues. Germline V lookup: CDR1 SGHRS, CDR2 YFSETQ. The CDR3 DNA reads as TGCGCCAGCAGCACGGGGACAGTCAGCAATCAGCCCCAGCATTTT. Amino acids: CASSTGTVSNQPQHF.

The chain is built from TRBV5-4 and TRBJ2-7, with 8 bases matching TRBD1. The CDR3 is made up of 12 amino acids. V was clipped by 5 bases and J by 6 bases; unmatched bases: 4. Germline V lookup: CDR1 SGHNT, CDR2 YYREEE (reference sequence). The CDR3 DNA sequence: TGTGCCAGCAGTCAGACAGGGGTCGAGCAGTACTTC. Translating gives CASSQTGVEQYF.

This chain links TRBV19 with TRBJ2-2; 10 bases line up with TRBD2. Losses at the gene ends were 4 bases for V and 0 bases for J; bases not matched to a gene: 5. Germline loops: CDR1 LNHDA, CDR2 SQIVND (reference sequence). This CDR3 contains 17 residues. CDR3 nucleotides: TGTGCCAGTAGTAGAGGCCTAGCGGGAGCGAACACCGGGGAGCTGTTTTTT. It codes for CASSRGLAGANTGELFF.

The rearrangement links TRBV5-1 to TRBJ1-3; possibly TRBD1 for D (5 bases). V gave up 0 bases and J gave up 3 bases, with 10 bases separating them. The CDR3 loop spans 15 amino acids. The V gene's germline CDR1 is SGHRS and CDR2 YFSETQ. CDR3 amino acids: CASSLDPGSGNTIYF. The CDR3 nucleotides are TGCGCCAGCAGCTTGGATCCAGGGAGTGGAAACACCATATATTTT.

V and J are TRBV9 and TRBJ2-5, with 7 bases that match TRBD2. The ends lost 0 bases at V and 2 bases at J; junction bases unmatched: 4. The CDR3 is 15 residues long. From germline, CDR1 is SGDLS and CDR2 YYNGEE. The CDR3 DNA follows: TGTGCCAGCAGCGTAGGGGGAGCGGGACAAGAGACCCAGTACTTC. This sequence encodes CASSVGGAGQETQYF.

The chain joins TRBV23-1 to TRBJ2-2; TRBD2 agrees at 8 bases. TRBV23-1 is labeled an ORF, and its function is uncertain. CDR3 length equals 19 residues. Trimming at V came to 6 bases and at J to 3 bases, leaving 18 bases not matched to a gene. The CDR3 reads CASSPRNSAGDGDTGELFF. The CDR3 coding sequence is TGCGCCAGCAGCCCTCGGAACTCAGCGGGAGACGGCGACACCGGGGAGCTGTTTTTT.